One and the same sample provided the 17 T cell receptor beta chains below, sequenced in a study of T cells in Graves' hyperthyroidism and ophthalmopathy. Amplification yielded TCR beta CDR3 regions, with RNA transcripts as the source. The TCR CDR3 first-round RT-PCR relied on the HTBI primer set. Each CDR3 protein is one row after TCRdb ran MiXCR on the multiplex PCR reads. The sample has more than 550,000 distinct CDR3 sequences, roughly 17% seen once. Sequencing input: blood. All receptors come from a man aged 50 to 59 with Graves' hyperthyroidism.

The DNA of the CDR3 is TGTGCCAGCAGCCAAGGACGCTCTGGAAACACCATATATTTT. Translating it yields CASSQGRSGNTIYF. This chain joins TRBV3-1 and TRBJ1-3; D ambiguous. CDR1 is LGHDT, CDR2 YNNKEL, per germline (reference sequence). Trimming cost V 1 base and J 0 bases, with 4 bases left between them. The CDR3 totals 14 residues.

CDR3 DNA: TGCAGCGTTGAATCTTCGACAGGGGGTCTGTACGAGCAGTACTTC. It yields the protein CSVESSTGGLYEQYF. The chain employs TRBV29-1 and TRBJ2-7; 9 nucleotides align to TRBD1. The V gene end was trimmed by 2 bases and the J gene end by 4 bases; junction bases not matched to a gene: 9. In germline, CDR1 is SQVTM, CDR2 ANQGSEA. The CDR3 length is 15 residues.

The chain is built from TRBV6-1 and TRBJ2-3; D not certain. Between the trimmed V and J ends, which lost 7 bases and 0 bases, there was a span of 11 bases. The CDR3 totals 14 residues. Germline values: CDR1 MNHNS, CDR2 SASEGT. The CDR3, as DNA: TGTGCCAGCACGGTAGCAGCTAGCACAGATACGCAGTATTTT. Protein sequence: CASTVAASTDTQYF.

The V call is TRBV18, the J call TRBJ1-1, with D perhaps TRBD1 (5 bases). The germline V gene encodes CDR1 KGHSH and CDR2 LQKENI. V lost 5 bases and J 4 bases, leaving 11 bases between the germline ends. The CDR3 consists of 13 residues. CDR3 region: CASSSTDGTEAFF. The CDR3 bases are TGTGCCAGCTCATCGACAGACGGCACTGAAGCTTTCTTT.

In this sample, this clonotype turned up many times. The chain carries TRBV20-1 and TRBJ2-7, with 8 bases that match TRBD2. Germline values: CDR1 DFQATT, CDR2 SNEGSKA (reference sequence). The CDR3 contains 15 residues. V dropped 0 bases and J dropped 7; count of bases not matched to a gene: 11. The CDR3 spells CSARERLARPGEQYF. CDR3 sequence (DNA): TGCAGTGCTAGAGAAAGACTAGCGAGACCTGGGGAGCAGTACTTC.

The rearrangement joins TRBV3-1 to TRBJ2-5, with 15 bases aligning to TRBD2. The germline V gene has CDR1 LGHDT and CDR2 YNNKEL (reference sequence). V shed 0 bases and J 4 bases; nucleotides not matched to a gene: 0. This CDR3 contains 16 residues. The CDR3 DNA is TGTGCCAGCAGCCAAGAGGGACTAGCGGGAGGAGAGACCCAGTACTTC. Translating it yields CASSQEGLAGGETQYF.

The rearrangement links TRBV5-1 to TRBJ2-2; no clear D. V was shortened by 1 base and J by 5 bases, with 12 bases between the two germline ends. Germline V gives CDR1 SGHRS, CDR2 YFSETQ. CDR3 length equals 15 residues. The CDR3 DNA reads TGCGCCAGCAGCTTGTCGGACCCTGAAACCGGGGAGCTGTTTTTT. The encoded protein is CASSLSDPETGELFF.

This clonotype was counted at least ten times. The V call is TRBV27, the J call TRBJ2-1; possible D gene TRBD2, 6 bases. The germline V gene has CDR1 MNHEY and CDR2 SMNVEV (reference sequence). The ends were cut back, 0 bases at V and 6 bases at J, with 15 bases in the middle. The CDR3 has 16 residues. The CDR3 reads CASSLSPGLGGNEQFF. In DNA form, the CDR3 reads TGTGCCAGCAGTTTATCGCCGGGGTTGGGGGGCAATGAGCAGTTCTTC.

This clonotype occurred many times. The chain carries TRBV11-2 and TRBJ2-7; TRBD2 agrees at 8 bases. Germline V gene lookup returns CDR1 SGHAT and CDR2 FQNNGV. V lost 1 base, J lost 0 bases, and 5 bases stayed unmatched. CDR3 length: 16 amino acids. The CDR3 spells CASSLATSGSSYEQYF. CDR3 sequence (DNA): TGTGCCAGCAGCTTAGCCACTAGCGGTAGCTCCTACGAGCAGTACTTC.

V gene TRBV4-1 combines with J gene TRBJ2-7; D possibly matches TRBD1 or TRBD2 (6 bases each). The V gene lost 4 bases and the J gene lost 0 bases, with 13 bases spanning the gap. Germline V gene data show CDR1 as MGHRA and CDR2 as YSYEKL. This CDR3 is built from 15 residues. CDR3 residues: CASSPGASVSYEQYF. Written as DNA, the CDR3 is TGCGCCAGCAGCCCGGGGGCTAGCGTCTCCTACGAGCAGTACTTC.

This clonotype showed up just a few times. A much larger clone lies a single base off, so this may be a read error. V usage is TRBV19 and J usage is TRBJ2-7, with D perhaps matching TRBD1 (6 bases). V lost 5 bases and J lost 1, with 15 bases in between. In germline, CDR1 is LNHDA, CDR2 SQIVND (reference sequence). This CDR3 region has 15 residues. The CDR3 coding sequence is TGTGCCAGTAGTCCTACAGGGATAGGATCCTACGAGCAGTACTTC. Its protein is CASSPTGIGSYEQYF.

This clonotype has at least ten counts. This sequence joins TRBV2 and TRBJ1-2; possible D gene TRBD1, 6 bases. The V end was cut by 2 bases, the J end by 0 bases, with 10 bases between. The CDR3 has 15 amino acids. Germline V lookup: CDR1 SNHLY, CDR2 FYNNEI. The CDR3 nucleotides are TGTGCCAGCAGTGAACAGGGGCTTGCTAACTATGGCTACACCTTC. As protein: CASSEQGLANYGYTF.

This clonotype was counted ten times or more. The V and J genes are TRBV27 and TRBJ1-5, with a tentative D call TRBD1 (6 bases). This CDR3 is built from 13 residues. Germline V CDR1 and CDR2: MNHEY, SMNVEV (reference sequence). Trimming took off 4 bases at V and 5 bases at J, with 9 bases between the two ends. The CDR3 region has the DNA TGTGCCAGCAGTTCGGACAGAGATCAGCCCCAGCATTTT. This sequence encodes CASSSDRDQPQHF.

This chain connects TRBV7-2 to TRBJ2-1; no firm D call. Trimming removed 0 bases at V and 2 bases at J, with 14 bases between. Germline V lookup: CDR1 SGHTA, CDR2 FQGNSA. The CDR3 covers 17 residues. DNA for the CDR3: TGTGCCAGCAGCTTAGCCGGGTTAGGCGGAACCTACAATGAGCAGTTCTTC. The encoded protein is CASSLAGLGGTYNEQFF.

Comment on this clonotype: A much larger clone differs by one base, so this may be a read error. This likely comes from a read error, as the CDR3 has no conserved phenylalanine or tryptophan at its end. The CDR3 sequence: CASSELLAGAVYEQYL. Written as DNA, the CDR3 is TGCGCCAGCAGTGAGTTACTAGCGGGAGCCGTCTACGAGCAGTACTTA. The V and J genes are TRBV10-2 and TRBJ2-7; 11 bases match TRBD2. CDR1 and CDR2 (germline): WSHSY, SAAADI. J lost 3 bases, V lost 1 base, and 5 bases had no gene match. The CDR3 is made up of 16 amino acids.

This clonotype was recorded a few times. V and J are TRBV9 and TRBJ2-7, with 8 bases identical to TRBD1. Germline V gene lookup returns CDR1 SGDLS and CDR2 YYNGEE. The CDR3 totals 15 residues. V shed 2 bases and J 3 bases; nucleotides not matched to a gene: 7. The chain's CDR3 is CASSVRQGRNYEQYF. Here the CDR3 DNA reads TGTGCCAGCAGCGTCCGACAGGGGAGAAACTACGAGCAGTACTTC.

This chain links TRBV12-3 or TRBV12-4 with TRBJ2-1; 15 positions agree with TRBD2. The CDR3 runs 17 residues. V was pared by 4 bases and J by 8 bases, with 9 bases of the junction left unmatched. The DNA for the CDR3 is TGTGCCAGCAGTTCCGGACTAGCGGGAGGGCCTCTCCATGAGCAGTTCTTC. This gives the protein CASSSGLAGGPLHEQFF.